This T cell receptor (beta chain) emerged from a study of memory CD4+ T cells and cytomegalovirus serostatus. The length of the CDR3 is 12 residues. Germline CDR1 reads MNHNS; CDR2 reads SASEGT. V was cut by 0 bases and J by 8 bases, with 7 bases left in between. Sequenced by immunoSEQ multiplex PCR; TCRdb stores in-frame clones only, minus some. The sample shows just under 60,000 clones, around 80% of them seen only once. Overall study results and limits: Of more than 150 reported CMV TCRbeta sequences, under 70 were found in memory CD4+ repertoires. CMV serostatus prediction reached median AUC roughly 0.95, or 0.91 with US-trained model.

Single viable CD3+CD4+CD8-CD45RO+ cells were sorted as the memory CD4+ T cells. Of note for this clone: The antigen is undetermined.

The V call is TRBV6-1, the J call TRBJ1-2; D is undetermined. The TCR was taken from an adult in good health and CMV-seronegative. Sequencing input: memory CD4+ T cells from blood. The CDR3 sequence: CASSEAVGGYTF. The CDR3, as DNA: TGTGCCAGCAGTGAAGCCGTGGGGGGCTACACCTTC.